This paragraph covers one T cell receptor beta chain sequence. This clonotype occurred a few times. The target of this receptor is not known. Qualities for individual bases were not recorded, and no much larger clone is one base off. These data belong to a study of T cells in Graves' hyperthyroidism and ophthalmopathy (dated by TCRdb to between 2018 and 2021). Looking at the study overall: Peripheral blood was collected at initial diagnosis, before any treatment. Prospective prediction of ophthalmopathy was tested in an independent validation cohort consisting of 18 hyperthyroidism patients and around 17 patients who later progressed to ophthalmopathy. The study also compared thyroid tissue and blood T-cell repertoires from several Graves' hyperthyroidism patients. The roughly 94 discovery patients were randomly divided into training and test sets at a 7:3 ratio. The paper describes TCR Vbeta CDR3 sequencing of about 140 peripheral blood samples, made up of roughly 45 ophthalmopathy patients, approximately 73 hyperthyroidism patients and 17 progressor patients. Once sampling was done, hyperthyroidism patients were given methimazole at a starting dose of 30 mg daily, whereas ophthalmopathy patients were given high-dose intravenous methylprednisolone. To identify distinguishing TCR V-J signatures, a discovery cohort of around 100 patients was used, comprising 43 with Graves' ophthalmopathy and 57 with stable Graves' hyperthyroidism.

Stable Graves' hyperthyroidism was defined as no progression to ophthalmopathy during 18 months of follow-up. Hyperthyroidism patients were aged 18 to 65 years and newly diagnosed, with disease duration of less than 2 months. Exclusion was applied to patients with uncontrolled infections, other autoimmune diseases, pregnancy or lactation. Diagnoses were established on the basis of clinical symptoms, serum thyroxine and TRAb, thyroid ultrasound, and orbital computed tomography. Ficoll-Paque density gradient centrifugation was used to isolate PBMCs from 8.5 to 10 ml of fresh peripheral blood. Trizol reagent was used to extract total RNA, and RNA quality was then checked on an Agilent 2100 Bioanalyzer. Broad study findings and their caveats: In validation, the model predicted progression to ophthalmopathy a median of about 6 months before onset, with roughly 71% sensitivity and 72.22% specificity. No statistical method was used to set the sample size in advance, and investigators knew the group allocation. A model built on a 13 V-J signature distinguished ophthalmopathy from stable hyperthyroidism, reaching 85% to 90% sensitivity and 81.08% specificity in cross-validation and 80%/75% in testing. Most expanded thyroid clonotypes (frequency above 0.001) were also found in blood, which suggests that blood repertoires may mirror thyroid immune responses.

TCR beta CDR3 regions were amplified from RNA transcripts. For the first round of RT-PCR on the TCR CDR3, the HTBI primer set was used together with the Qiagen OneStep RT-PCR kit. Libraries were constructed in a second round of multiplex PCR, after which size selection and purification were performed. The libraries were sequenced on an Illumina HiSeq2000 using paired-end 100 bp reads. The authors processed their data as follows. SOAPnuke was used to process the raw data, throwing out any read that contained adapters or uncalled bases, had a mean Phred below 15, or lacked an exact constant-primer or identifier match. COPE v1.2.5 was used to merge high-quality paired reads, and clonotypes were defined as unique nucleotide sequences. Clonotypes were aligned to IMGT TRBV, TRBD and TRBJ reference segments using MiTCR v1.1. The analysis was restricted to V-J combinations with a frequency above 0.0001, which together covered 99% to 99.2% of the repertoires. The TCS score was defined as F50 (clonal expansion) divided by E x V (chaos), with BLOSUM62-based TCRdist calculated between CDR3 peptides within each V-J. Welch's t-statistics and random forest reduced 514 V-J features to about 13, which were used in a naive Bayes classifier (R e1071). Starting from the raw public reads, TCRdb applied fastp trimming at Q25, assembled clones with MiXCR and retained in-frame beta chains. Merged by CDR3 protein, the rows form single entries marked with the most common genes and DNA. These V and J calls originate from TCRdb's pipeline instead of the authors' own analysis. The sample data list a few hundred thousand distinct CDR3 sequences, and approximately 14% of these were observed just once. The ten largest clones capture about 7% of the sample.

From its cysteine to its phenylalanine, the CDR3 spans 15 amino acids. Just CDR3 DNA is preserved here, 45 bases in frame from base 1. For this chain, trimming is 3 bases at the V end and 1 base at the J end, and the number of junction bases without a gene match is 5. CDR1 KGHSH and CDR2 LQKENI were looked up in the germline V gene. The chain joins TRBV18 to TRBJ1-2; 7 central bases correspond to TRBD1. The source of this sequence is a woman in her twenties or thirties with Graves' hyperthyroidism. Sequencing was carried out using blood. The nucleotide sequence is TGTGCCAGCTCACCGACAGACAGGGTTAACTATGGCTACACCTTC. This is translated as CASSPTDRVNYGYTF.